Following are 9 T cell receptor beta chains from one sample sequenced in a study of T cell repertoires in cytomegalovirus infection. TCRdb re-called the reads through MiXCR, storing one row per CDR3 protein. The data show fewer than 200,000 distinct CDR3 sequences, roughly 21% seen once. Their cognate antigens are unknown. The sample consisted of CD8+ T cells from cultured PBMCs, taken from culture after CMV antigen stimulation. The origin of the receptors is a human donor in good health (CMV status not recorded). Some clones in this sample may be carry-over from other donors' samples.

At least ten counts were recorded for this clonotype. V usage is TRBV7-9 and J usage is TRBJ1-6; possible D gene TRBD1, 5 bases. The CDR3 runs 13 residues. The germline V and J ends were trimmed by 1 base and 7 bases, with 5 bases remaining between them. Per germline, CDR1 SEHNR and CDR2 FQNEAQ (reference sequence). The CDR3 DNA reads TGTGCCAGCAGCTTAGGGGGCAATTCACCCCTCCACTTT. Protein: CASSLGGNSPLHF.

This clonotype was seen repeatedly, ten times or more. One end of the junction varies from germline; a read error may be responsible. V and J are TRBV15 and TRBJ1-2; TRBD1 is a possible D gene (5 bases). There are 12 residues in the CDR3. Germline values: CDR1 LNHNV, CDR2 YYDKDF (reference sequence). The CDR3 sequence: CATSGDSYGYTF. The CDR3 nucleotides are TGTGCCACCAGCGGAGACAGCTATGGCTACACCTTC.

CDR3 bases: TGTGCCAGCAGCCGAAATAGGGCCCAAGAGACCCAGTACTTC. Protein sequence: CASSRNRAQETQYF. The rearrangement uses TRBV6-1 and TRBJ2-5; D gene uncertain. Germline V gives CDR1 MNHNS, CDR2 SASEGT. Trimming stripped 6 bases from V and 1 base from J, with 12 bases between. The CDR3 loop spans 14 amino acids.

This clonotype was found a few times. The CDR3 loop is CATSPRGPATLNEQFF. The CDR3 DNA reads TGTGCCACGAGTCCCCGGGGGCCAGCGACTCTGAATGAGCAGTTCTTC. This sequence joins TRBV19 and TRBJ2-1; the D gene could be TRBD1 or TRBD2 (6 bases each). Germline CDR1 LNHDA, CDR2 SQIVND (reference sequence). This CDR3 has 16 amino acids. V was shortened by 10 bases and J by 7 bases, with 26 bases between the two germline ends.

This chain links TRBV27 with TRBJ1-6; 7 bases are a match to TRBD1. Germline V gene data show CDR1 as MNHEY and CDR2 as SMNVEV (reference sequence). CDR3 length: 14 residues. The ends lost 6 bases at V and 9 bases at J; junction bases unmatched: 8. The CDR3 nucleotides are TGTGCCAGCAGCGTGGACAGGCGCTCTTCACCCCTCCACTTT. This gives the protein CASSVDRRSSPLHF.

In this sample, this clonotype turned up a few times. The chain combines TRBV7-2 with TRBJ1-2; D unresolved. Germline loops: CDR1 SGHTA, CDR2 FQGNSA. This CDR3 spans 17 amino acids. Trimming left V 5 bases short and J 0 bases short, with 19 bases between. CDR3 sequence reads: CASSPGPPGTANYGYTF. The CDR3 DNA reads TGTGCCAGCAGCCCGGGCCCGCCCGGAACAGCTAACTATGGCTACACCTTC.

The sample holds a few counts of this clonotype. The genes are TRBV5-1 and TRBJ1-1; D might be TRBD1 (6 bases). Trimming stripped 7 bases from V and 1 base from J, with 14 bases between. The CDR3 loop spans 14 amino acids. Germline V gives CDR1 SGHRS, CDR2 YFSETQ. The CDR3 spells CASQFGGWNTEAFF. In DNA form, the CDR3 reads TGCGCCAGCCAATTTGGGGGCTGGAACACTGAAGCTTTCTTT.

The V gene is TRBV6-1, the J gene TRBJ1-2, with 9 bases lining up with TRBD1. The V and J ends lost 4 bases and 8 bases, in that order; junction bases with no gene match: 11. This CDR3 comprises 15 residues. Germline CDR1 is MNHNS and CDR2 is SASEGT. Here the CDR3 DNA reads TGTGCCAGCAGTGGGGACTCGGACAGGGGATACGGCTACACCTTC. Its translation is CASSGDSDRGYGYTF.

A few counts support this clonotype. The chain combines TRBV7-2 with TRBJ2-5; possible D gene TRBD1, 6 bases. Germline-derived CDR1 and CDR2 are SGHTA and FQGNSA. V dropped 4 bases and J dropped 1 base, with 10 bases sitting between them. The length of the CDR3 is 14 residues. For the CDR3, the DNA is TGTGCCAGCAGCTCCTTCAGGGGCCAAGAGACCCAGTACTTC. Translating gives CASSSFRGQETQYF.